This entry is about one T cell receptor beta chain. Repertoires were generated with immunoSEQ multiplex PCR, while TCRdb's copy carries only in-frame clones and drops some. Of about 130,000 clones detected, about 88% appear once; the ten largest clones hold roughly 3.1%. The CDR3 totals 12 residues. Germline V gene sequence: CDR1 SNHLY, CDR2 FYNNEI. V lost 10 bases to trimming and J lost 3 bases, with 13 bases between them. This sample was included in a study of control samples from healthy donors and cancer patients. The sequence came from a man aged 50-60 years in good health. This chain uses TRBV2 with TRBJ2-7; D might be TRBD2 (5 bases). Sequencing was performed on blood. CDR3 nucleotides: TGTGCCATTTGGACGGAGGTCTACGAGCAGTACTTC. Protein: CAIWTEVYEQYF.